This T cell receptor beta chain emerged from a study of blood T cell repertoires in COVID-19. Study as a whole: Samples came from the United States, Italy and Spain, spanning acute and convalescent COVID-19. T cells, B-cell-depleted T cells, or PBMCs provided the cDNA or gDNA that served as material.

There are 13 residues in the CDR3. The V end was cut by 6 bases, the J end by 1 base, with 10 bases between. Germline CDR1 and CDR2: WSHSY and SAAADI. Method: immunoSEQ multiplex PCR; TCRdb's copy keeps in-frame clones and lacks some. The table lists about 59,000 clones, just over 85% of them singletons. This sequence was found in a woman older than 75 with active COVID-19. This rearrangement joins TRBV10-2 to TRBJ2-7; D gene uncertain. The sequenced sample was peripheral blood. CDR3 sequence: CASRVSGSYEQYF. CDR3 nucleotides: TGCGCCAGCAGGGTCTCAGGTTCCTACGAGCAGTACTTC.